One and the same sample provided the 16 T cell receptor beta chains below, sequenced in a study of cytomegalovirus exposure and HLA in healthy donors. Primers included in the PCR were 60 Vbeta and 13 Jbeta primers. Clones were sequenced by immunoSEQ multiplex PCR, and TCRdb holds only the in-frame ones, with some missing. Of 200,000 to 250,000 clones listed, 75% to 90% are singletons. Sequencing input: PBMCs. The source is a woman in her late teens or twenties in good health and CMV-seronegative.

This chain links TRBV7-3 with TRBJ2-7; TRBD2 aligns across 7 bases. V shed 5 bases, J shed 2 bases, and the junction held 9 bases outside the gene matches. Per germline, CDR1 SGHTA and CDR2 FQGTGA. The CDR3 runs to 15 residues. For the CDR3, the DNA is TGTGCCAGCAGCCCTGGGGGGGGGAGCCCCTACGAGCAGTACTTC. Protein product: CASSPGGGSPYEQYF.

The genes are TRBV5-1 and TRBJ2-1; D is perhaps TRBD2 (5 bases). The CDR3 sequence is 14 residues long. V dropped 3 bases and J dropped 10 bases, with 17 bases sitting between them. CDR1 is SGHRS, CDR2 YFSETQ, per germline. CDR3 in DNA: TGCGCCAGCAGCTGGTTAAGCTCTCGAGGGGAGCAGTTCTTC. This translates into CASSWLSSRGEQFF. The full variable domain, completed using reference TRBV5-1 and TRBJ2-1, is KAGVTQTPRYLIKTRGQQVTLSCSPISGHRSVSWYQQTPGQGLQFLFEYFSETQRNKGNFPGRFSGRQFSNSRSEMNVSTLELGDSALYLCASSWLSSRGEQFFGPGTRLTVL.

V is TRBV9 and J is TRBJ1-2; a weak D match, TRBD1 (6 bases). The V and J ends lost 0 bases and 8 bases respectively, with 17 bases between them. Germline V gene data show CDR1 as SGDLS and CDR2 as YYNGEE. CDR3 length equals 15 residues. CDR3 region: CASSVATRDIYGYTF. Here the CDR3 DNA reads TGTGCCAGCAGCGTAGCTACCCGGGACATTTACGGCTACACCTTC.

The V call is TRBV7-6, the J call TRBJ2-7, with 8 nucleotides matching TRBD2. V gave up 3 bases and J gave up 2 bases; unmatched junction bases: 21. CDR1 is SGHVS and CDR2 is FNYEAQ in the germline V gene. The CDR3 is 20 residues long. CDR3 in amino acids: CASSFGSGSGTRAGPYEQYF. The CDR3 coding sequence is TGTGCCAGCAGCTTCGGATCGGGTAGCGGGACCCGAGCTGGCCCCTACGAGCAGTACTTC.

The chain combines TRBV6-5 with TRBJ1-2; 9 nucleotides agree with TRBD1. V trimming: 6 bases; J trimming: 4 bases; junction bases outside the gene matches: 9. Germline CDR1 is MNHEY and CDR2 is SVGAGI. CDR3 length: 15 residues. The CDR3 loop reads CASRLDRGRGYGYTF. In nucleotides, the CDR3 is TGTGCCAGCAGACTGGACAGGGGACGTGGCTATGGCTACACCTTC.

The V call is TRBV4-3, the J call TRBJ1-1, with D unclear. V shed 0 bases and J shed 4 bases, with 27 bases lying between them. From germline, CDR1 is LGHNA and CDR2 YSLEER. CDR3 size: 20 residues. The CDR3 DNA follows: TGCGCCAGCAGCCAAGAAAGGTCGGTAATTAGGCCGGGATATAGCACTGAAGCTTTCTTT. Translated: CASSQERSVIRPGYSTEAFF.

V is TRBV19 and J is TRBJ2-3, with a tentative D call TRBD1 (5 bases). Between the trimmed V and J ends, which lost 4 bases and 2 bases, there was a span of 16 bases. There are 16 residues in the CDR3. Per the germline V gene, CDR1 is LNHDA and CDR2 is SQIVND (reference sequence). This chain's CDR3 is CASSKRSLRDTDTQYF. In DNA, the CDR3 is TGTGCCAGTAGTAAAAGGTCACTCAGGGACACAGATACGCAGTATTTT.

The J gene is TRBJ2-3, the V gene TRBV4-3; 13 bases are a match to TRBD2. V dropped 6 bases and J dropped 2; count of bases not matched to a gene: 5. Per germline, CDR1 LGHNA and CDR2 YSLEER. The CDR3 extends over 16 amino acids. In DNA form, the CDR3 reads TGCGCCAGCAGTTACGGACTAGCGGGGGTCACAGATACGCAGTATTTT. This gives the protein CASSYGLAGVTDTQYF.

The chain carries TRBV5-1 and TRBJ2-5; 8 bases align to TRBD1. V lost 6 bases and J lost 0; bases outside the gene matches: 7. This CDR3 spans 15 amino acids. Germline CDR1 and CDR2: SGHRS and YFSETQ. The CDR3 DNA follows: TGCGCCAGCACGGGACAGGACCCGTACCAAGAGACCCAGTACTTC. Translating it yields CASTGQDPYQETQYF. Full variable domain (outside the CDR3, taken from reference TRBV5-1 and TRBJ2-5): KAGVTQTPRYLIKTRGQQVTLSCSPISGHRSVSWYQQTPGQGLQFLFEYFSETQRNKGNFPGRFSGRQFSNSRSEMNVSTLELGDSALYLCASTGQDPYQETQYFGPGTRLLVL.

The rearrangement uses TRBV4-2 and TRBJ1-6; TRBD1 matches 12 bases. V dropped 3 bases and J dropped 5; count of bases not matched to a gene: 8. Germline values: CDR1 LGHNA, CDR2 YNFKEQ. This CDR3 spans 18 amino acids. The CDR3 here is CASSQGQGALYDNSPLHF. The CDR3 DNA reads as TGTGCCAGCAGCCAGGGACAGGGGGCTCTTTATGATAATTCACCCCTCCACTTT.

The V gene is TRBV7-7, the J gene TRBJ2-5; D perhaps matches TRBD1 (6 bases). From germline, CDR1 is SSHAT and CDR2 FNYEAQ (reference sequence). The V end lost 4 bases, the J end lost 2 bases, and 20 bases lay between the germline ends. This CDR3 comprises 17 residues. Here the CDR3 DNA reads TGTGCCAGCAGCTCTACCGGGACAAGGGCTCTTCAAGAGACCCAGTACTTC. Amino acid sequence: CASSSTGTRALQETQYF.

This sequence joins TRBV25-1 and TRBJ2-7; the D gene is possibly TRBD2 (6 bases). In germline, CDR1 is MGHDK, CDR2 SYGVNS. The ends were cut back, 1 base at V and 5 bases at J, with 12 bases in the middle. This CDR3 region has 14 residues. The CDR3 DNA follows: TGTGCCAGCAGTGAATCGATAGGGAGGAACGAGCAGTACTTC. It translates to CASSESIGRNEQYF.

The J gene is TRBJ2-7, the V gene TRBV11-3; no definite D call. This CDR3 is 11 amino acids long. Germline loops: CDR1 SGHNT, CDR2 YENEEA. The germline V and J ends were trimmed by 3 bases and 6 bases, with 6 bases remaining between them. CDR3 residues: CASSFVSEQYF. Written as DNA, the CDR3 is TGTGCCAGCAGCTTCGTGAGCGAGCAGTACTTC.

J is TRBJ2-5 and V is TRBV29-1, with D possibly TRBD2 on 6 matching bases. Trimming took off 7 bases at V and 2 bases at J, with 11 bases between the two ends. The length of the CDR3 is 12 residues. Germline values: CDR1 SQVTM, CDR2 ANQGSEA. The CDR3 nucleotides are TGCAGCGGTTACGGGGGTCAAGAGACCCAGTACTTC. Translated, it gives CSGYGGQETQYF.

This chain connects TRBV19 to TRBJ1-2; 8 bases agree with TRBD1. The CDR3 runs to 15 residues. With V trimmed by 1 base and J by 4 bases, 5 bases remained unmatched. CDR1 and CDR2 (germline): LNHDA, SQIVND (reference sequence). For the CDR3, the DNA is TGTGCCAGTAGTATAGGCACAGGGGGTAGCTATGGCTACACCTTC. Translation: CASSIGTGGSYGYTF.

CDR3 in amino acids: CASSQWGGANTEAFF. The CDR3 DNA follows: TGCGCCAGCAGCCAGTGGGGGGGCGCGAACACTGAAGCTTTCTTT. The chain carries TRBV4-1 and TRBJ1-1; tentatively, D is TRBD1 (6 bases). V lost 3 bases, J lost 1 base, and 12 bases lay in between. CDR1 and CDR2 (germline): MGHRA, YSYEKL. The CDR3 covers 15 residues.